The 12 T cell receptor beta chains below come from one sample, sequenced in a study of T cell responses to AZD1222 COVID-19 vaccine. Repertoires were generated with immunoSEQ multiplex PCR, while TCRdb's copy carries only in-frame clones and drops some. The profile shows 150,000 to 170,000 clones, less than 90% of them singletons. The source was peripheral blood, collected on day 0 of MenACWY control vaccination. The receptors originated from an adult in good health.

The chain links TRBV12-2 to TRBJ2-3; the table names TRBD1, a call not compared with the DNA. TRBV12-2 is designated a pseudogene. The CDR3 spans 17 residues. CDR3 in DNA: TGTGCAAGTCGTCCCTCGGGCCCGCAGGGGGCCGCAGATACGCAGTATTTT. It specifies CASRPSGPQGAADTQYF.

The chain couples TRBV19 to TRBJ2-7; D remains ambiguous. Deletions cut 6 bases from V and 4 bases from J, with 16 bases between. This CDR3 region has 14 residues. Germline V lookup: CDR1 LNHDA, CDR2 SQIVND (reference sequence). The CDR3 protein is CASSLLLQPYEQYF. The CDR3, as DNA: TGTGCCAGTAGCCTGCTACTTCAGCCTTACGAGCAGTACTTC. The whole variable domain, filled in from reference TRBV19 and TRBJ2-7, reads DGGITQSPKYLFRKEGQNVTLSCEQNLNHDAMYWYRQDPGQGLRLIYYSQIVNDFQKGDIAEGYSVSREKKESFPLTVTSAQKNPTAFYLCASSLLLQPYEQYFGPGTRLTVT.

This rearrangement joins TRBV11-2 to TRBJ2-7, with D maybe TRBD2 (7 bases). The CDR3 has 14 residues. Trimming shortened V by 2 bases and J by 6 bases, and 14 bases separated the two germline ends. Germline V lookup: CDR1 SGHAT, CDR2 FQNNGV. The CDR3 DNA follows: TGTGCCAGCAGCTTAAACTGGGGAGGGGGCGAGCAGTACTTC. Translation: CASSLNWGGGEQYF.

The V and J genes are TRBV6-5 and TRBJ2-7, with TRBD1 identical over 9 bases. The CDR3 runs 16 residues. J lost 1 base, V lost 4 bases, and 8 bases had no gene match. In germline, CDR1 is MNHEY, CDR2 SVGAGI. CDR3 loop: CASSSQGARPSYEQYV. DNA of the CDR3: TGTGCCAGCAGTTCACAGGGGGCTAGACCATCCTACGAGCAGTACGTC.

This chain links TRBV2 with TRBJ1-5; 11 bases match TRBD1. Germline CDR1 reads SNHLY; CDR2 reads FYNNEI. With V trimmed by 6 bases and J by 7 bases, 8 bases remained unmatched. CDR3 size: 15 residues. CDR3 residues: CASRGGQGVGQPQHF. The CDR3 coding sequence is TGTGCCAGCAGGGGGGGACAGGGGGTTGGACAGCCCCAGCATTTT.

The sample holds a few counts of this clone. The chain is built from TRBV11-3 and TRBJ2-7; D is possibly TRBD2 (6 bases). Trimming pared 5 bases from V and 4 bases from J, leaving 15 bases between. Germline-derived CDR1 and CDR2 are SGHNT and YENEEA. There are 14 residues in the CDR3. CDR3 protein: CASSAGGLRYEQYF. The DNA for the CDR3 is TGTGCCAGCAGCGCAGGAGGGTTGCGATACGAGCAGTACTTC.

The chain combines TRBV11-3 with TRBJ1-5; D remains ambiguous. V was pared by 0 bases and J by 7 bases, with 13 bases between. This CDR3 contains 15 residues. Looked up from germline, CDR1 is SGHNT and CDR2 is YENEEA. The CDR3 bases are TGTGCCAGCAGCTTAGATAACGCAGAGGAACAGCCCCAGCATTTT. It is translated as CASSLDNAEEQPQHF.

This sequence joins TRBV19 and TRBJ1-5, with D maybe TRBD1 (6 bases). CDR3 length equals 14 residues. Trimming cost V 9 bases and J 4 bases, with 16 bases left between them. CDR1 is LNHDA, CDR2 SQIVND, per germline (reference sequence). CDR3 region: CARHLIRGNQPQHF. The CDR3 DNA reads as TGTGCCAGGCATCTAATTAGGGGGAATCAGCCCCAGCATTTT.

J is TRBJ2-2 and V is TRBV27, with 7 bases aligning to TRBD2. The CDR3 has 14 amino acids. Germline CDR1 is MNHEY and CDR2 is SMNVEV (reference sequence). V lost 7 bases to trimming and J lost 6 bases; unmatched junction nucleotides: 8. The CDR3 DNA sequence: TGTGCCAGCACCCTATTTGCGGGAGCCGGGGAGCTGTTTTTT. Protein product: CASTLFAGAGELFF.

The chain couples TRBV18 to TRBJ1-4; D unclear. The V gene lost 8 bases and the J gene lost 6 bases, with 16 bases spanning the gap. CDR3 size: 14 residues. In germline, CDR1 is KGHSH, CDR2 LQKENI. CDR3 protein: CASTPRLGDEKLFF. CDR3 sequence (DNA): TGTGCCAGCACCCCCAGGTTGGGCGATGAAAAACTGTTTTTT.

The rearrangement links TRBV24-1 to TRBJ2-2; D is perhaps TRBD1 (6 bases). The CDR3 covers 17 residues. Trimming took 3 bases from V and 3 from J, leaving 16 bases between them. CDR1 and CDR2 (germline): KGHDR, SFDVKD. CDR3 residues: CATSDPAGESDTGELFF. The CDR3 DNA reads TGTGCCACCAGTGATCCGGCAGGGGAGTCGGACACCGGGGAGCTGTTTTTT.

V gene TRBV30 combines with J gene TRBJ1-5; D remains ambiguous. The germline V gene has CDR1 GTSNPN and CDR2 SVGIG (reference sequence). Trimming left V 2 bases short and J 0 bases short, with 8 bases between. The CDR3 runs 14 residues. CDR3 sequence reads: CAWSKTNSNQPQHF. DNA of the CDR3: TGTGCCTGGAGTAAGACGAATAGCAATCAGCCCCAGCATTTT.